One sample yielded the 18 T cell receptor beta chains listed below, sequenced in a study of cytomegalovirus exposure and HLA in healthy donors. The primer mix had 60 Vbeta and 13 Jbeta primers. Repertoires were generated with immunoSEQ multiplex PCR, while TCRdb's copy carries only in-frame clones and drops some. The sample carries fewer than 200,000 clones, approximately 76% recorded once. Material for sequencing was PBMCs. These receptors were obtained from a female donor in good health and CMV-seronegative.

The chain links TRBV7-3 to TRBJ2-7; 7 nucleotides agree with TRBD2. Per the germline V gene, CDR1 is SGHTA and CDR2 is FQGTGA. V gave up 2 bases and J gave up 0 bases; unmatched junction bases: 4. The CDR3 has 15 residues. The CDR3 protein is CASSLSAGTSYEQYF. The CDR3 nucleotides are TGTGCCAGCAGCTTATCAGCGGGAACCTCCTACGAGCAGTACTTC. The full variable domain, its missing parts supplied by reference TRBV7-3 and TRBJ2-7, is GAGVSQTPSNKVTEKGKYVELRCDPISGHTALYWYRQSLGQGPEFLIYFQGTGAADDSGLPNDRFFAVRPEGSVSTLKIQRTERGDSAVYLCASSLSAGTSYEQYFGPGTRLTVT.

This sequence joins TRBV19 and TRBJ2-7; 9 bases match TRBD2. Looked up from germline, CDR1 is LNHDA and CDR2 is SQIVND (reference sequence). There are 14 residues in the CDR3. J gave up 2 bases and V 3 bases, and 2 bases lay outside the gene matches. The CDR3 loop reads CASSIAGGPYEQYF. In nucleotides, the CDR3 is TGTGCCAGTAGTATCGCGGGAGGGCCCTACGAGCAGTACTTC.

The genes are TRBV7-9 and TRBJ1-5; 7 bases are shared with TRBD1. V gave up 5 bases and J gave up 8 bases; unmatched junction bases: 15. Germline CDR1 reads SEHNR; CDR2 reads FQNEAQ (reference sequence). The CDR3 is made up of 16 amino acids. The CDR3, as DNA: TGTGCCAGCAGCGAGACCGGGACAGTCCTCACGGAGCCCCAGCATTTT. Amino acids: CASSETGTVLTEPQHF.

This clone showed up just a few times. J is TRBJ2-3 and V is TRBV30; 7 positions match TRBD1. The CDR3 is made up of 16 amino acids. CDR1 is GTSNPN, CDR2 SVGIG, per germline (reference sequence). The V gene end was trimmed by 0 bases and the J gene end by 2 bases; junction bases not matched to a gene: 8. For the CDR3, the DNA is TGTGCCTGGAGTGTACTGTCAGGGGGATCCACAGATACGCAGTATTTT. It specifies CAWSVLSGGSTDTQYF.

V gene TRBV19 combines with J gene TRBJ1-1, with 10 bases aligning to TRBD1. The CDR3 length is 15 residues. CDR1 and CDR2 (germline): LNHDA, SQIVND (reference sequence). V shed 6 bases, J shed 5 bases, and the junction held 9 bases outside the gene matches. CDR3 sequence reads: CASSYGTGVRTEAFF. In DNA form, the CDR3 reads TGTGCCAGTAGCTACGGGACAGGGGTAAGAACTGAAGCTTTCTTT.

V and J are TRBV15 and TRBJ2-3, with D unclear. CDR3 length: 14 residues. In germline, CDR1 is LNHNV, CDR2 YYDKDF (reference sequence). With 1 base removed from V and 10 bases from J, the gap between germline ends came to 15 bases. The CDR3 DNA is TGTGCCACCAGCAGAGGAGTTTCGCCTACGCCGCAGTATTTT. Protein sequence: CATSRGVSPTPQYF.

This clone has just a few counts. The rearrangement uses TRBV20-1 and TRBJ2-3, with D maybe TRBD1 (6 bases). Between the trimmed V and J ends, which lost 8 bases and 5 bases, there was a span of 11 bases. CDR3 length equals 11 residues. Germline-derived CDR1 and CDR2 are DFQATT and SNEGSKA (reference sequence). The CDR3 region has the DNA TGCAGTCAGCAGACAGGAGATACGCAGTATTTT. This translates into CSQQTGDTQYF.

This clone was seen a handful of times. The chain employs TRBV7-3 and TRBJ1-2; D remains unclear. V was pared by 8 bases and J by 1 base, with 11 bases between. The CDR3 totals 13 residues. Germline values: CDR1 SGHTA, CDR2 FQGTGA. The CDR3 sequence is CASGGSFNYGYTF. In DNA, the CDR3 is TGTGCCAGCGGCGGGAGTTTTAACTATGGCTACACCTTC.

This chain links TRBV2 with TRBJ1-5; no clear D gene. The V end lost 5 bases, the J end lost 0 bases, and 8 bases lay between the germline ends. CDR1 and CDR2 (germline): SNHLY, FYNNEI. The CDR3 is made up of 14 amino acids. DNA for the CDR3: TGTGCCAGCAGTCGGGTTCATAGCAATCAGCCCCAGCATTTT. It translates to CASSRVHSNQPQHF.

The table lists this clone with a count of one. V gene TRBV27 combines with J gene TRBJ2-7; D may be TRBD1 (5 bases). The CDR3 spans 17 residues. Trimming stripped 3 bases from V and 4 bases from J, with 22 bases between. Germline V gene lookup returns CDR1 MNHEY and CDR2 SMNVEV (reference sequence). The CDR3, as DNA: TGTGCCAGCAGTTTGTCTTTACCCGGACAAACGAATTACGAGCAGTACTTC. This gives the protein CASSLSLPGQTNYEQYF.

The rearrangement links TRBV6-1 to TRBJ1-2; 7 bases map to TRBD1. The CDR3 consists of 13 residues. V lost 3 bases and J lost 7; bases outside the gene matches: 5. Germline CDR1 MNHNS, CDR2 SASEGT. CDR3 sequence: CASSDHRGAGYTF. CDR3 bases: TGTGCCAGCAGTGACCACAGGGGTGCTGGCTACACCTTC.

The V and J genes are TRBV19 and TRBJ2-3, with D possibly being TRBD2 (6 bases). Trimming cost V 1 base and J 1 base, with 9 bases left between them. Germline-derived CDR1 and CDR2 are LNHDA and SQIVND (reference sequence). The length of the CDR3 is 15 residues. This chain's CDR3 is CASSIVGGGTDTQYF. In DNA form, the CDR3 reads TGTGCCAGTAGTATAGTGGGAGGTGGCACAGATACGCAGTATTTT. Supplemented by reference TRBV19 and TRBJ2-3, the full variable domain reads DGGITQSPKYLFRKEGQNVTLSCEQNLNHDAMYWYRQDPGQGLRLIYYSQIVNDFQKGDIAEGYSVSREKKESFPLTVTSAQKNPTAFYLCASSIVGGGTDTQYFGPGTRLTVL.

The sample holds a few counts of this clone. The rearrangement joins TRBV7-8 to TRBJ2-1; 9 nucleotides line up with TRBD2. V was pared by 5 bases and J by 5 bases, with 7 bases of the junction left unmatched. The V gene's germline CDR1 is SGHVS and CDR2 FQNEAQ. This CDR3 spans 15 amino acids. The CDR3 reads CASSNLAGSDNEQFF. In DNA form, the CDR3 reads TGTGCCAGCAGCAACCTAGCGGGAAGCGACAATGAGCAGTTCTTC.

The gene calls are TRBV4-1 and TRBJ1-1, with D perhaps matching TRBD1 (6 bases). Germline loops: CDR1 MGHRA, CDR2 YSYEKL. The CDR3 spans 15 residues. Trimming pared 1 base from V and 2 bases from J, leaving 11 bases between. As DNA, the CDR3 is TGCGCCAGCAGCCAAGCTCCAGGGACAAACACTGAAGCTTTCTTT. It specifies CASSQAPGTNTEAFF.

This chain connects TRBV9 to TRBJ1-2; tentatively, D is TRBD1 (5 bases). Germline CDR1 is SGDLS and CDR2 is YYNGEE. Trimming took off 4 bases at V and 8 bases at J, with 15 bases between the two ends. This CDR3 has 13 residues. This chain's CDR3 is CASSPENRRGYTF. DNA for the CDR3: TGTGCCAGCAGCCCGGAGAACAGGCGGGGCTACACCTTC.

This clone was seen only a few times. The V call is TRBV2, the J call TRBJ2-4; TRBD1 agrees at 10 bases. The CDR3 is 17 amino acids. V gave up 4 bases and J gave up 6 bases; unmatched junction bases: 12. Per germline, CDR1 SNHLY and CDR2 FYNNEI. The CDR3 DNA sequence: TGTGCCAGCAGTGCTGGAAGGGCGACAGGGGGCGGAAACATTCAGTACTTC. This translates into CASSAGRATGGGNIQYF.

The chain has TRBV5-1 and TRBJ2-7; possible D gene TRBD2, 6 bases. CDR1 and CDR2 from the germline V gene are SGHRS and YFSETQ. CDR3 length equals 13 residues. V was shortened by 3 bases and J by 3 bases, with 10 bases between the two germline ends. In DNA, the CDR3 is TGCGCCAGCAGCTACGGCGGGAACTACGAGCAGTACTTC. This codes for CASSYGGNYEQYF.

This chain joins TRBV2 and TRBJ2-1; 9 nucleotides match TRBD1. The CDR3 has 13 amino acids. From germline, CDR1 is SNHLY and CDR2 FYNNEI. Losses at the gene ends were 6 bases for V and 7 bases for J; bases not matched to a gene: 4. Here the CDR3 reads CASRHRGHNEQFF. CDR3 sequence (DNA): TGTGCCAGCAGGCACAGGGGGCATAATGAGCAGTTCTTC.